Sequencing of this TCR beta chain was carried out in a study of identical twins. This clonotype was observed a few times. V was clipped by 0 bases and J by 1 base, with 6 bases between them. This CDR3 has 14 residues. From germline, CDR1 is LGHNA and CDR2 YNFKEQ. TCRdb reanalysed the 5' RACE reads using MiXCR and keeps one entry per CDR3 protein. This sample has over 600,000 distinct CDR3 sequences, with about 20% found just once. This sample also belongs to another study, concerning T cells expressing NK-cell markers. That work adds: Sorted CD3+CD56+NKG2C+, CD3+CD56+NKG2C- and CD3+CD56-NKG2C+ T cells supplied TCR beta repertoires.

This TCR was sampled from a woman between 18 and 30 years old in good health. This chain connects TRBV4-2 to TRBJ2-5; unclear D gene. The material sequenced was PBMCs. The CDR3 here is CASSQDLLQETQYF. CDR3 in DNA: TGTGCCAGCAGCCAAGATCTCCTCCAAGAGACCCAGTACTTC.